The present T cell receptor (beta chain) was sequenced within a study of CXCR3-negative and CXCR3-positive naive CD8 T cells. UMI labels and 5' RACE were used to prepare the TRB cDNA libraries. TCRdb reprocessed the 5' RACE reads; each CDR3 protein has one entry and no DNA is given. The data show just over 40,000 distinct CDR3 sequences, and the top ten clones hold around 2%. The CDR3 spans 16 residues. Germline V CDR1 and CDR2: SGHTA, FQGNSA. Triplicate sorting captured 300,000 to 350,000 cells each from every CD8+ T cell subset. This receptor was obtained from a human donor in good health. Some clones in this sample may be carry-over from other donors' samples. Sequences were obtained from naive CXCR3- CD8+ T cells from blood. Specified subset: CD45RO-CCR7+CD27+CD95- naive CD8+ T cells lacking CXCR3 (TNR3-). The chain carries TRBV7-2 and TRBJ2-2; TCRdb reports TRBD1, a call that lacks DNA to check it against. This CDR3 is CASSFGRSGRTGELFF.